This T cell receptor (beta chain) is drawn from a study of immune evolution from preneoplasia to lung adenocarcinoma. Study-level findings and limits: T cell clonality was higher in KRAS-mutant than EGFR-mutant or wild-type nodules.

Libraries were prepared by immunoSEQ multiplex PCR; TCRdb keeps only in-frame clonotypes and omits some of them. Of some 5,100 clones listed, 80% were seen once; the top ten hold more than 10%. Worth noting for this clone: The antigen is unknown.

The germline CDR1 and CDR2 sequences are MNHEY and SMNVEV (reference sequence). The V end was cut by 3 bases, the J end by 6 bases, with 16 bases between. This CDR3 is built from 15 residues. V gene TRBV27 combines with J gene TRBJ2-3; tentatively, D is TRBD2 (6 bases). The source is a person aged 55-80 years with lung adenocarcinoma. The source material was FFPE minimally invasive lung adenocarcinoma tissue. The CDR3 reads CASSLTRAPGDTQYF. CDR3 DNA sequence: TGTGCCAGCAGTTTGACTAGAGCCCCAGGGGATACGCAGTATTTT.